This section outlines one TCR beta chain sequence together with its context. The antigen remains unidentified. Germline CDR1 is SQVTM and CDR2 is ANQGSEA. V lost 6 bases and J lost 4, with 17 bases in between. This CDR3 is built from 14 residues. This entry comes from a study of cytomegalovirus exposure and HLA in healthy donors. Overall study: The 110 million or so unique TCR beta sequences, from about 179 million T cells, were found by an earlier analysis.

Points from the study as a whole: When the data were analyzed later, several of the most significant clusters appeared to be linked to common viral pathogens. Most CMV-associated TCR beta chains appeared HLA-restricted in a later analysis. Sequencing depth across donors, presence/absence analyses assumed, was roughly uniform.

Both 60 Vbeta primers and 13 Jbeta primers went into the PCR. The assay was immunoSEQ multiplex PCR, and TCRdb's table has in-frame clones only and misses some. This sample has some 190,000 clones, with 75% to 90% found just once. The sequenced material came from PBMCs. This chain uses TRBV29-1 with TRBJ2-3; a possible D gene is TRBD2 (5 bases). This TCR derives from a woman younger than 45 in good health and CMV-seronegative. CDR3 sequence reads: CSVGGPRGPDTQYF. In nucleotides, the CDR3 is TGCAGCGTCGGCGGGCCTCGCGGGCCAGATACGCAGTATTTT.